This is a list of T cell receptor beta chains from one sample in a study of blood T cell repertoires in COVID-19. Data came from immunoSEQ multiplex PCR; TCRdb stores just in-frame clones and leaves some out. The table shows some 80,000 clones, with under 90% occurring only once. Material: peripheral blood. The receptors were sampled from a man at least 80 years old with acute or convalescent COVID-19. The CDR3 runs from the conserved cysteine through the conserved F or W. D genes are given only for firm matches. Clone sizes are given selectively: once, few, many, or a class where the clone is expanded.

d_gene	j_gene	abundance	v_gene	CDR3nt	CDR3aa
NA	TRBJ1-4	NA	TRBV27	TGTGCCAGCAGTTACAGGAGCCCGAATGAAAAACTGTTTTTT	CASSYRSPNEKLFF
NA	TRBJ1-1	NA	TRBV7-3	TGTGCCAGCAGCTTTTCCAGTTCTACTGAAGCTTTCTTT	CASSFSSSTEAFF
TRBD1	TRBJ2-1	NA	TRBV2	TGTGCCAGCAGTGGACAGGGGATGAATGAGCAGTTCTTC	CASSGQGMNEQFF
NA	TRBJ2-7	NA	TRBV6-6	TGTGCCAGCAGTTACCTGGCGGGAACCTCCAACGAGCAGTACTTC	CASSYLAGTSNEQYF
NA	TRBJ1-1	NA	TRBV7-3	TGTGCCAGCAGCTTAAAGTACGAGGGGAACACTGAAGCTTTCTTT	CASSLKYEGNTEAFF
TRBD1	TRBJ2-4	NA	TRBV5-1	TGCGCCAGCAGCCCTACAGGGGACCAAAACATTCAGTACTTC	CASSPTGDQNIQYF
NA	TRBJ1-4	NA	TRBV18	TGTGCCAGCTCACCGGTCCCGACAGCAACTAATGAAAAACTGTTTTTT	CASSPVPTATNEKLFF
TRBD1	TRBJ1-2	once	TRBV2	TGTGCCAGCGGGGACAGCGGCCCGGGTGGCTACACCTTC	CASGDSGPGGYTF
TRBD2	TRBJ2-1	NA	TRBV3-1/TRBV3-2	TGTGCCAGCAGCCCCTGGACTAGCGGGAGTGGCAATGAGCAGTTCTTC	CASSPWTSGSGNEQFF
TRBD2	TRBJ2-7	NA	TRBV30	TGTGCCTGGAGCCGGACTAGCGGGAGCCACGAGCAGTACTTC	CAWSRTSGSHEQYF
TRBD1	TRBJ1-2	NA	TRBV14	TGTGCCAGCAGCCCTCGGGACAGTCCTTCGCTCTATGGCTACACCTTC	CASSPRDSPSLYGYTF
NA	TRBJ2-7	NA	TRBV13	TGTGCCAGCAGCCCAGGCGGGACCCTGGCCTACGAGCAGTACTTC	CASSPGGTLAYEQYF
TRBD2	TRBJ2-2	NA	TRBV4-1	TGCGCCAGCAGTCTGAGAGCGGGAGGGGACGGGGAGCTGTTTTTT	CASSLRAGGDGELFF
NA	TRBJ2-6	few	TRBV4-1	TGCGCCAGCAGCCAAGGCCGTACGGTTTCTAGCTCTGGGGCCAACGTCCTGACTTTC	CASSQGRTVSSSGANVLTF
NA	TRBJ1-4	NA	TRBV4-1	TGCGCCAGCAGCCAAGAGGAGGGGTTTGAAAAACTGTTTTTT	CASSQEEGFEKLFF
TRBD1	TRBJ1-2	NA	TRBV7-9	TGTGCCAGCAGCTTATACCTATCTCGGACAGGGGGTGGCTACACCTTC	CASSLYLSRTGGGYTF
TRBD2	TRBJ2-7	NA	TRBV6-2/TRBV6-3	TGTGCCAGCAGTTACCTTTGGACTAGCGGGAGAAGCTACGAGCAGTACTTC	CASSYLWTSGRSYEQYF
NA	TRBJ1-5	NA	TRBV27	TGTGCCAGCAGTGCCCAGGGAAATCAGCCCCAGCATTTT	CASSAQGNQPQHF
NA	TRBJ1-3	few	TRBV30	TGTGCCTGGAGTCACTCTGGAAACACCATATATTTT	CAWSHSGNTIYF
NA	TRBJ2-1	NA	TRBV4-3	TGCGCCAGCAGCCAAGACAGGGACTCCTTCTACAATGAGCAGTTCTTC	CASSQDRDSFYNEQFF
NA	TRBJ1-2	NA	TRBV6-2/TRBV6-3	TGTGCCAGCAGTGCCGACAGGAGCTATGGCTACACCTTC	CASSADRSYGYTF
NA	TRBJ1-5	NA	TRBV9	TGTGCCAGCAGCGTTAGTGGCAATCAGCCCCAGCATTTT	CASSVSGNQPQHF
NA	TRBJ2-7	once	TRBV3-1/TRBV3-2	TGTGCCAGCAGCCAAGGGTGGAGCTCCTACGAGCAGTACTTC	CASSQGWSSYEQYF
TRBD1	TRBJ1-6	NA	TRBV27	TGTGCCAGCAGACCGAGGACAGGGGGCGGTGGTTCACCCCTCCACTTT	CASRPRTGGGGSPLHF
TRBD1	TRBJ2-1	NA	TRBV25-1	TGTGCCAGCAGTGGGTCCGGGACAGGGTACAATGAGCAGTTCTTC	CASSGSGTGYNEQFF
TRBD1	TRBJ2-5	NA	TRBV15	TGTGCCACCAGCAGAGATAGGGACAGGCCGCTGGAGACCCAGTACTTC	CATSRDRDRPLETQYF
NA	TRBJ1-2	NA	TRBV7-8	TGTGCCAGCAGCTTAGACCAGGGTAACTATGGCTACACCTTC	CASSLDQGNYGYTF
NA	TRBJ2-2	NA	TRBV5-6	TGTGCCAGCAGCTTGAGCCCCACCGGGGAGCTGTTTTTT	CASSLSPTGELFF
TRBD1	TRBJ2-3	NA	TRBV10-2	TGCGCCAGCGGTTCAACAGGGGGTGAGCTGATAACGCAGTATTTT	CASGSTGGELITQYF
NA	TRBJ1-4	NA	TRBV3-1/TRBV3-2	TGTGCCAGCAGCCAAGATCAGAACCCGGGGAATGAAAAACTGTTTTTT	CASSQDQNPGNEKLFF
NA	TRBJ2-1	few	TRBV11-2	TGTGCCAGCAGCTTCAGAGGGTTGTCCTACAATGAGCAGTTCTTC	CASSFRGLSYNEQFF
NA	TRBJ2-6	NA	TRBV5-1	TGCGCCAGCAGCTTATCAGGAAGCTCTGGGGCCAACGTCCTGACTTTC	CASSLSGSSGANVLTF